Included here is one TCR beta chain sequence, with context. No antigen is known for it. The data were taken from a study of CD8 T cells in Susac syndrome. Whole-study results and caveats: That the number of individuals in its TCR sequencing and HLA analysis was relatively small was acknowledged by the study.

cDNA came from around 0.54 to 1 ug RNA primed by random hexamers. Each CDR3 protein gets one entry after TCRdb re-called the immunoSEQ multiplex PCR reads with MiXCR. This table has some 200,000 distinct CDR3 sequences, around 95% appearing once. The CDR3 length is 13 residues. V was pared by 0 bases and J by 7 bases, with 7 bases between. Germline CDR1 reads LNHDA; CDR2 reads SQIVND (reference sequence). The diagnostic criteria for definite or probable disease, as recently defined, were met by the patients with Susac syndrome. The sequence was collected from a human donor with Susac syndrome. The sample consisted of CD4+ T cells from PBMCs. The chain has TRBV19 and TRBJ2-1; no firm D call. Written as DNA, the CDR3 is TGTGCCAGTAGTATAGATCCCGTAAATGAGCAGTTCTTC. Translated, it gives CASSIDPVNEQFF.